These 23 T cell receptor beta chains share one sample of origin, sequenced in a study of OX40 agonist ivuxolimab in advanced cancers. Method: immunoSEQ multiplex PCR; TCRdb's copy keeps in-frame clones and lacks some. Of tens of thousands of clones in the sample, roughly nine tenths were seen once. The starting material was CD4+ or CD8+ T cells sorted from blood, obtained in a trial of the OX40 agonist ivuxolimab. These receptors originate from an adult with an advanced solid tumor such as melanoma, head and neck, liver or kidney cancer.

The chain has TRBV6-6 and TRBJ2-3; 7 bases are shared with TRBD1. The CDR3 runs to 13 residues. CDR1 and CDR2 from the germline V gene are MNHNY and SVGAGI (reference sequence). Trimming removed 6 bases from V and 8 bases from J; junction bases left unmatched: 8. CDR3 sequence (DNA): TGTGCCAGCAGCTTAACAGGGGATCGTACGCAGTATTTT. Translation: CASSLTGDRTQYF.

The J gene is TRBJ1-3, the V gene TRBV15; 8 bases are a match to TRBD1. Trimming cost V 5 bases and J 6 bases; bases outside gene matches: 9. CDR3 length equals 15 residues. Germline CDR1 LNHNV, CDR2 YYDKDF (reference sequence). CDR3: CATSSDRAPVNTIYF. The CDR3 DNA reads TGTGCCACCAGCTCGGACAGGGCCCCTGTAAACACCATATATTTT.

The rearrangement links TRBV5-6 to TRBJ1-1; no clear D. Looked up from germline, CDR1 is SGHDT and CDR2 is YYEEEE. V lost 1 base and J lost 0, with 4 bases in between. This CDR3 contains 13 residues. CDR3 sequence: CASSLMMNTEAFF. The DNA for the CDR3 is TGTGCCAGCAGCTTGATGATGAACACTGAAGCTTTCTTT.

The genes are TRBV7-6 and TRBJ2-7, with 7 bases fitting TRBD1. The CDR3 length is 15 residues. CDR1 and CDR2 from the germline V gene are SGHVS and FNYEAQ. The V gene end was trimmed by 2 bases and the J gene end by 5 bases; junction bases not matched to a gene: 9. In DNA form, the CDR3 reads TGTGCCAGCAGCTTACCGACAGGGTCTCAGAACGAGCAGTACTTC. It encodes CASSLPTGSQNEQYF.

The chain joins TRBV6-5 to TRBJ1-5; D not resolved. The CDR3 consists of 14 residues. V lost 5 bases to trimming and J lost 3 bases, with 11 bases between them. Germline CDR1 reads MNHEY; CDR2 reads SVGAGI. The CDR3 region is CASSLRDDNQPQHF. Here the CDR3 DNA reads TGTGCCAGCAGTCTTAGGGATGACAATCAGCCCCAGCATTTT.

CDR3 coding DNA: TGTGCCAGCAGTGCCATGGGTGCCAATCAGCCCCAGCATTTT. Translation gives CASSAMGANQPQHF. The chain is built from TRBV27 and TRBJ1-5; the D is unclear. CDR3 length: 14 residues. CDR1 is MNHEY, CDR2 SMNVEV, per germline (reference sequence). V lost 5 bases and J lost 3, with 11 bases in between.

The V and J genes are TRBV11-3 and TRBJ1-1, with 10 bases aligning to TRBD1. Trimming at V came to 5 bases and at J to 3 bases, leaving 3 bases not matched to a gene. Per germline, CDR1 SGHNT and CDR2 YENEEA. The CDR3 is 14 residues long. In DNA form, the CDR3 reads TGTGCCAGCAGCCCGGGACAGGGGTACACTGAAGCTTTCTTT. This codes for CASSPGQGYTEAFF.

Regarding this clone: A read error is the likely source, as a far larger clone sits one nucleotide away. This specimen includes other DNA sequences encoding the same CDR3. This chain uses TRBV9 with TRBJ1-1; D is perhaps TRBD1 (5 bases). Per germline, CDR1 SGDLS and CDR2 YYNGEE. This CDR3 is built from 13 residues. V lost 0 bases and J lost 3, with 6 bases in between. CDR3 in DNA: TGTGCCAGCAGCGTAGGAGGGGACACTGAAGCTTTCTTT. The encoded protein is CASSVGGDTEAFF.

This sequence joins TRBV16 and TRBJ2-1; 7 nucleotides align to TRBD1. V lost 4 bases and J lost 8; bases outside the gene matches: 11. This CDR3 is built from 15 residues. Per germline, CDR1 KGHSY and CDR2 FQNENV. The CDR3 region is CASSRTTGDADEQFF. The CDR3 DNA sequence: TGTGCCAGCAGCCGGACCACAGGGGACGCGGATGAGCAGTTCTTC. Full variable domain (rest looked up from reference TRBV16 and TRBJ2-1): GEEVAQTPKHLVRGEGQKAKLYCAPIKGHSYVFWYQQVLKNEFKFLISFQNENVFDETGMPKERFSAKCLPNSPCSLEIQATKLEDSAVYFCASSRTTGDADEQFFGPGTRLTVL.

The CDR3 sequence is CASSVSGYDYEQYF. CDR3 sequence (DNA): TGTGCCAGCAGTGTTTCAGGATATGACTACGAGCAGTACTTC. The chain links TRBV2 to TRBJ2-7; unclear D gene. V was trimmed by 4 bases and J by 3 bases, leaving 13 bases between them. CDR1 is SNHLY and CDR2 is FYNNEI in the germline V gene. This CDR3 comprises 14 residues.

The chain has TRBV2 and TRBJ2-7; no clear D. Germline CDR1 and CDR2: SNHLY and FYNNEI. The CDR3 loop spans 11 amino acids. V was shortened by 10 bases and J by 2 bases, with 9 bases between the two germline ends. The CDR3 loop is CATGDPYEQYF. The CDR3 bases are TGTGCCACCGGCGACCCCTACGAGCAGTACTTC.

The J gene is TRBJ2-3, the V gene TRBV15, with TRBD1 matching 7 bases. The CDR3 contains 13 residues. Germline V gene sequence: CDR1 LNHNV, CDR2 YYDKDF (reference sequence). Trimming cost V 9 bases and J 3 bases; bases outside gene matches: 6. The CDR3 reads CATQGVGTDTQYF. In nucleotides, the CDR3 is TGTGCCACGCAGGGGGTGGGGACAGATACGCAGTATTTT.

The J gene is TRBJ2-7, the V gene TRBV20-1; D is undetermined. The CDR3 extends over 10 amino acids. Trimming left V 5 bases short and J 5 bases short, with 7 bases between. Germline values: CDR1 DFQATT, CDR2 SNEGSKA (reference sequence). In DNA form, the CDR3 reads TGCAGTGCTTACGTGGACGAGCAGTACTTC. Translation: CSAYVDEQYF.

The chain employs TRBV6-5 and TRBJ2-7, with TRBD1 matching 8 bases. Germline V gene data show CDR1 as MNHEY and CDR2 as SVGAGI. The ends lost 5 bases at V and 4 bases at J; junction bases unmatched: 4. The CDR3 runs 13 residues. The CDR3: CASSTWDRYEQYF. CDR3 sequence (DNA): TGTGCCAGCAGTACATGGGACAGGTACGAGCAGTACTTC.

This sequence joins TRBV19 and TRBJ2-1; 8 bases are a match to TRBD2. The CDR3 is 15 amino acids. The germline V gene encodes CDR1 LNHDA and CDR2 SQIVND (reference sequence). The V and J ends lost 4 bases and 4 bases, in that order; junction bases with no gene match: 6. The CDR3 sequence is CASSRSSGVYNEQFF. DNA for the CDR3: TGTGCCAGTAGTAGGAGTAGCGGGGTTTACAATGAGCAGTTCTTC.

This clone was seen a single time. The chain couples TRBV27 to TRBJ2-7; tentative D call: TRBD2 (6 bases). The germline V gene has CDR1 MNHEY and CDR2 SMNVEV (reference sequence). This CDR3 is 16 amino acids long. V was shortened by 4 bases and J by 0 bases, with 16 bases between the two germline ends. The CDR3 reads CASSSGLGLNSYEQYF. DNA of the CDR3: TGTGCCAGCAGTTCTGGCTTGGGACTTAACTCCTACGAGCAGTACTTC.

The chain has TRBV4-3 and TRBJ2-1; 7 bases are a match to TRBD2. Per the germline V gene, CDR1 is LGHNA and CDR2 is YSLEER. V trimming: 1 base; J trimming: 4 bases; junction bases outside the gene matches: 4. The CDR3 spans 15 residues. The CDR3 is CASSQGGGAYNEQFF. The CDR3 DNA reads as TGCGCCAGCAGCCAAGGGGGGGGTGCTTACAATGAGCAGTTCTTC.

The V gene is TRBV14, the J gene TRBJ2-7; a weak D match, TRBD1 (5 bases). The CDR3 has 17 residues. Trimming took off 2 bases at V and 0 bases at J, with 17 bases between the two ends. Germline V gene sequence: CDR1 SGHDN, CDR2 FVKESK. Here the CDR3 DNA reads TGTGCCAGCAGCCAAATTTCGTCCCAGGGAAGCTCCTACGAGCAGTACTTC. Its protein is CASSQISSQGSSYEQYF.

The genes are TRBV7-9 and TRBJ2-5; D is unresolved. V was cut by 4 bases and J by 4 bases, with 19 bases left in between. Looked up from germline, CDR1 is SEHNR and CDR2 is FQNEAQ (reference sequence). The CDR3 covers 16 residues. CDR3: CASSSSLSSAGETQYF. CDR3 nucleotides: TGTGCCAGCAGCTCCAGTCTGAGTTCGGCAGGAGAGACCCAGTACTTC.

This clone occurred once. This CDR3 is CASSPSGTGGEKLFF. The CDR3 DNA follows: TGCGCCAGCAGTCCGTCCGGGACAGGGGGAGAAAAACTGTTTTTT. The chain is built from TRBV4-1 and TRBJ1-4; 11 nucleotides agree with TRBD1. Germline trimming cut 6 bases from V and 8 bases from J; bases unmatched to any gene: 8. The length of the CDR3 is 15 residues. Per germline, CDR1 MGHRA and CDR2 YSYEKL.

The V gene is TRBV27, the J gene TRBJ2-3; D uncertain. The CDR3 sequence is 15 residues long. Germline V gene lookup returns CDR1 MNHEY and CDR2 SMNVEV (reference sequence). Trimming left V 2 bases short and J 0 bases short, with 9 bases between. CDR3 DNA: TGTGCCAGCAGTTTACAAGTGCCTAGCACAGATACGCAGTATTTT. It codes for CASSLQVPSTDTQYF.

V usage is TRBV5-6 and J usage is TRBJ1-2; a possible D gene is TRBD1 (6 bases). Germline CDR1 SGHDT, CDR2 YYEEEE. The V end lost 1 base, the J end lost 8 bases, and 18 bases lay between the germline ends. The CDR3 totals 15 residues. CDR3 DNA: TGTGCCAGCAGCTTGATTAGGGGGACCTTGTGGGGCTACACCTTC. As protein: CASSLIRGTLWGYTF.

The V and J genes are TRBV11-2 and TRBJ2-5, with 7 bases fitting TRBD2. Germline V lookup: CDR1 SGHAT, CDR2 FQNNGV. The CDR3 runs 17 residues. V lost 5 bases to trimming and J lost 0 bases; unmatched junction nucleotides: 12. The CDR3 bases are TGTGCCAGCAGCCCCGATAGTTTGCGGGGGTACCAAGAGACCCAGTACTTC. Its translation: CASSPDSLRGYQETQYF.